The T cell receptor (beta chain) described here comes from a study of T cells in Graves' hyperthyroidism and ophthalmopathy. Overall study results and limits: By a 13 V-J model, ophthalmopathy was set apart from stable hyperthyroidism. Expanded thyroid clonotypes (above 0.001) were mostly also found in blood.

The TCR beta CDR3 regions underwent amplification using RNA transcripts as the source. A set of HTBI primers served as the primers for a first-round RT-PCR of the TCR CDR3. MiXCR, applied by TCRdb to the multiplex PCR reads, yields one record per CDR3 protein. The sample lists some 510,000 distinct CDR3 sequences, 46% occurring once. Germline CDR1 SGDLS, CDR2 YYNGEE. Deletions cut 0 bases from V and 3 bases from J, with 3 bases between. This CDR3 has 12 residues. Comments on this clonotype: Its antigen is not known.

The sequenced material came from peripheral blood or thyroid tissue (not recorded which). The TCR originated in a woman between 18 and 29 years old with Graves' hyperthyroidism. The chain couples TRBV9 to TRBJ1-1; no clear D gene. The CDR3 sequence: CASSVVDTEAFF. CDR3 bases: TGTGCCAGCAGCGTAGTTGACACTGAAGCTTTCTTT.